This T cell receptor beta chain came from a study of T cells in Graves' hyperthyroidism and ophthalmopathy. The CDR3 consists of 15 residues. V was pared by 6 bases and J by 2 bases, with 10 bases between. Germline CDR1 and CDR2: KGHDR and SFDVKD. Amplification of TCR beta CDR3 regions was performed using RNA transcripts as template. RT-PCR in the first round (using the HTBI primer set) targeted the TCR CDR3. TCRdb ran MiXCR on the multiplex PCR reads and lists one entry per CDR3 protein. The data show about 37,000 distinct CDR3 sequences, with 50% to 55% seen just once and roughly a sixth held by the top ten. Each 10 ml fresh peripheral blood draw supplied the PBMCs.

Input material: blood. The chain carries TRBV24-1 and TRBJ2-6, with a possible D match to TRBD1 (6 bases). This sequence originates from a man between 35 and 55 years old with Graves' ophthalmopathy. The CDR3, as DNA: TGTGCCACCAGTCCAGGGGTTGCTGGGGCCAACGTCCTGACTTTC. Its translation: CATSPGVAGANVLTF.